This T cell receptor beta chain stems from a study of identical twins. The CDR3 is made up of 15 amino acids. Trimming cost V 3 bases and J 10 bases; bases outside gene matches: 13. In its sample, this clonotype was seen many times. Its specificity is unknown. The study's findings and limits: Models underpredicted monozygotic twin sharing of out-of-frame TCR alpha. For out-of-frame beta sequences, excess twin sharing was weaker. Invariant cells of the MAIT and iNKT types might have partly distorted the zero-insertion analyses.

Template switching introduced a universal primer site, and the cDNA bore unique molecular identifiers. A single record per CDR3 protein comes from TCRdb applying MiXCR to the 5' RACE reads. The profile shows hundreds of thousands of distinct CDR3 sequences, roughly 6% of them singletons. The rearrangement links TRBV12-3 or TRBV12-4 to TRBJ1-1, with 8 bases matching TRBD1. This receptor was identified in a man younger than 35 in good health. The specimen sequenced was naive T cells sorted from blood. For the CDR3, the DNA is TGTGCCAGCAGTTTGGGGACAGGCCAGGAGGTTGGAGCTTTCTTT. Translation gives CASSLGTGQEVGAFF.